This is a list of T cell receptor beta chains from one sample in a study of blood T cell repertoires in COVID-19. TCRdb's copy holds only in-frame clones and misses some; the assay was immunoSEQ multiplex PCR. This sample has 110,000 to 150,000 clones, with more than 65% found just once. Sequenced sample: peripheral blood. These receptors came from a human donor in a cohort sampled during active COVID-19. Both conserved end residues are part of each CDR3. A D gene is named only where the DNA matches it firmly. Expanded clones are given a class, and other clones once, few, many or no size at all.

clone size: .
D gene: TRBD2
J gene: TRBJ2-7
V gene: TRBV7-2
CDR3 protein: CASSTGLAGAWEQYF
CDR3 DNA: TGTGCCAGCAGCACGGGACTAGCGGGGGCCTGGGAGCAGTACTTC

clone size: .
D gene: TRBD1
J gene: TRBJ2-1
V gene: TRBV7-9
CDR3 protein: CASTPTGGQGLNEQFF
CDR3 DNA: TGTGCCAGCACTCCTACCGGCGGACAGGGGTTGAATGAGCAGTTCTTC

clone size: .
D gene: .
J gene: TRBJ1-2
V gene: TRBV3-1/TRBV3-2
CDR3 protein: CASSRGANYGYTF
CDR3 DNA: TGTGCCAGCAGCCGAGGAGCTAACTATGGCTACACCTTC

clone size: .
D gene: TRBD2
J gene: TRBJ2-3
V gene: TRBV3-1/TRBV3-2
CDR3 protein: CASSDHPRTGTNTDTQYF
CDR3 DNA: TGTGCCAGCAGCGATCACCCGAGAACCGGGACTAACACAGATACGCAGTATTTT

clone size: .
D gene: .
J gene: TRBJ1-3
V gene: TRBV21-1
CDR3 protein: CASSQGPKNSGNTIYF
CDR3 DNA: TGTGCCAGCAGCCAGGGGCCGAAAAACTCTGGAAACACCATATATTTT

clone size: .
D gene: .
J gene: TRBJ1-2
V gene: TRBV29-1
CDR3 protein: CSVGTGYGYTF
CDR3 DNA: TGCAGCGTTGGAACAGGTTATGGCTACACCTTC

clone size: .
D gene: .
J gene: TRBJ2-3
V gene: TRBV10-3
CDR3 protein: CAITTSPSTDTQYF
CDR3 DNA: TGTGCCATCACGACTAGTCCAAGCACAGATACGCAGTATTTT

clone size: .
D gene: TRBD1
J gene: TRBJ2-7
V gene: TRBV3-1/TRBV3-2
CDR3 protein: CASSQAPGGYEQYF
CDR3 DNA: TGTGCCAGCAGCCAAGCCCCAGGGGGCTACGAGCAGTACTTC

clone size: .
D gene: .
J gene: TRBJ2-7
V gene: TRBV12-3/TRBV12-4
CDR3 protein: CASSTYSGEQYF
CDR3 DNA: TGTGCCAGCAGTACTTACAGTGGCGAGCAGTACTTC

clone size: .
D gene: TRBD1
J gene: TRBJ1-2
V gene: TRBV7-9
CDR3 protein: CASSPGGAGGADGYTF
CDR3 DNA: TGTGCCAGCAGCCCTGGCGGGGCAGGGGGCGCGGATGGCTACACCTTC

clone size: .
D gene: .
J gene: TRBJ2-6
V gene: TRBV9
CDR3 protein: CASSVARETESSGANVLTF
CDR3 DNA: TGTGCCAGCAGCGTAGCGAGGGAAACAGAAAGCTCTGGGGCCAACGTCCTGACTTTC

clone size: .
D gene: TRBD1
J gene: TRBJ2-5
V gene: TRBV4-1
CDR3 protein: CASSQGQGAGETQYF
CDR3 DNA: TGCGCCAGCAGCCAAGGTCAGGGGGCTGGAGAGACCCAGTACTTC

clone size: .
D gene: .
J gene: TRBJ1-1
V gene: TRBV2
CDR3 protein: CASSRGGNTEAFF
CDR3 DNA: TGTGCCAGCAGTAGGGGGGGGAACACTGAAGCTTTCTTT

clone size: .
D gene: .
J gene: TRBJ1-2
V gene: TRBV18
CDR3 protein: CASSPGQKNYGYTF
CDR3 DNA: TGTGCCAGCTCCCCTGGACAGAAAAACTATGGCTACACCTTC

clone size: .
D gene: .
J gene: TRBJ1-1
V gene: TRBV28
CDR3 protein: CASSPNKGRSTEAFF
CDR3 DNA: TGTGCCAGCAGTCCGAATAAGGGGCGAAGCACTGAAGCTTTCTTT

clone size: .
D gene: TRBD1
J gene: TRBJ1-3
V gene: TRBV2
CDR3 protein: CASRTGASGNTIYF
CDR3 DNA: TGTGCCAGCAGGACAGGGGCCTCTGGAAACACCATATATTTT

clone size: .
D gene: .
J gene: TRBJ2-7
V gene: TRBV20-1
CDR3 protein: CSASPGTPERYF
CDR3 DNA: TGCAGTGCTAGTCCCGGGACTCCCGAGAGGTACTTC

clone size: .
D gene: TRBD2
J gene: TRBJ2-5
V gene: TRBV5-1
CDR3 protein: CASSPRTSGGLQETQYF
CDR3 DNA: TGCGCCAGCAGCCCAAGGACTAGCGGGGGCCTCCAAGAGACCCAGTACTTC

clone size: .
D gene: .
J gene: TRBJ2-1
V gene: TRBV7-9
CDR3 protein: CASINSGTSYGEQFF
CDR3 DNA: TGTGCCAGCATCAACTCCGGGACATCCTATGGTGAGCAGTTCTTC

clone size: .
D gene: TRBD2
J gene: TRBJ2-1
V gene: TRBV4-1
CDR3 protein: CASSQRAGGRHEQFF
CDR3 DNA: TGCGCCAGCAGCCAGAGAGCGGGGGGGCGACATGAGCAGTTCTTC

clone size: .
D gene: TRBD2
J gene: TRBJ2-1
V gene: TRBV29-1
CDR3 protein: CSAAEGTSGYNEQFF
CDR3 DNA: TGCAGCGCTGCAGAAGGGACTAGCGGGTACAATGAGCAGTTCTTC

clone size: .
D gene: .
J gene: TRBJ2-7
V gene: TRBV29-1
CDR3 protein: CSVGRDGVQYF
CDR3 DNA: TGCAGCGTCGGACGGGATGGCGTGCAGTACTTC

clone size: .
D gene: .
J gene: TRBJ2-1
V gene: TRBV11-2
CDR3 protein: CASSLYSGTTYNEQFF
CDR3 DNA: TGTGCCAGCAGCTTGTATTCCGGGACAACCTACAATGAGCAGTTCTTC

clone size: .
D gene: TRBD1
J gene: TRBJ2-2
V gene: TRBV12-3/TRBV12-4
CDR3 protein: CASSLQGAGELFF
CDR3 DNA: TGTGCCAGCAGTTTACAGGGGGCCGGGGAGCTGTTTTTT

clone size: .
D gene: .
J gene: TRBJ2-5
V gene: TRBV7-9
CDR3 protein: CASSLAGGETQYF
CDR3 DNA: TGTGCCAGCAGCTTAGCTGGAGGGGAGACCCAGTACTTC

clone size: .
D gene: TRBD1
J gene: TRBJ1-2
V gene: TRBV6-6
CDR3 protein: CASSYTGGDGYTF
CDR3 DNA: TGTGCCAGCAGTTATACAGGGGGCGATGGCTACACCTTC

clone size: .
D gene: TRBD1
J gene: TRBJ1-4
V gene: TRBV4-1
CDR3 protein: CASSQPARGPKEKLFF
CDR3 DNA: TGCGCCAGCAGCCAACCAGCCAGGGGGCCCAAGGAAAAACTGTTTTTT

clone size: .
D gene: TRBD2
J gene: TRBJ2-5
V gene: TRBV20-1
CDR3 protein: CSASRLAGGETQYF
CDR3 DNA: TGCAGTGCTAGTAGGCTAGCGGGGGGAGAGACCCAGTACTTC

clone size: .
D gene: .
J gene: TRBJ2-6
V gene: TRBV9
CDR3 protein: CASSALGTRSSGANVLTF
CDR3 DNA: TGTGCCAGCAGCGCCCTGGGGACACGAAGCTCTGGGGCCAACGTCCTGACTTTC

clone size: few
D gene: TRBD1
J gene: TRBJ1-6
V gene: TRBV6-2/TRBV6-3
CDR3 protein: CASSSEGQGRSPLHF
CDR3 DNA: TGTGCCAGCAGTTCAGAAGGACAGGGAAGGTCACCCCTCCACTTT

clone size: .
D gene: .
J gene: TRBJ1-1
V gene: TRBV9
CDR3 protein: CASSVNPGTEAFF
CDR3 DNA: TGTGCCAGCAGCGTAAATCCGGGGACTGAAGCTTTCTTT

clone size: .
D gene: .
J gene: TRBJ1-1
V gene: TRBV6-5
CDR3 protein: CASPDRMNTEAFF
CDR3 DNA: TGTGCCAGCCCTGACAGAATGAACACTGAAGCTTTCTTT

clone size: few
D gene: TRBD1
J gene: TRBJ2-7
V gene: TRBV7-9
CDR3 protein: CASSSRQGSYEQYF
CDR3 DNA: TGTGCCAGCAGCTCCCGACAGGGGTCCTACGAGCAGTACTTC

clone size: .
D gene: TRBD1
J gene: TRBJ2-3
V gene: TRBV6-6
CDR3 protein: CASSSGTGSTDTQYF
CDR3 DNA: TGTGCCAGCAGTTCCGGGACAGGGTCCACAGATACGCAGTATTTT

clone size: .
D gene: TRBD2
J gene: TRBJ2-5
V gene: TRBV2
CDR3 protein: CASRTGRSGGKETQYF
CDR3 DNA: TGTGCCAGCAGGACTGGGCGTAGCGGGGGGAAAGAGACCCAGTACTTC

clone size: .
D gene: TRBD1
J gene: TRBJ2-3
V gene: TRBV5-4
CDR3 protein: CASSPGQRSSTDTQYF
CDR3 DNA: TGTGCCAGCAGTCCGGGACAGAGGTCTAGCACAGATACGCAGTATTTT

clone size: .
D gene: TRBD2
J gene: TRBJ2-7
V gene: TRBV7-2
CDR3 protein: CASSLPRGGFEQYF
CDR3 DNA: TGTGCCAGCAGCTTACCCCGGGGGGGGTTCGAGCAGTACTTC

clone size: .
D gene: .
J gene: TRBJ1-1
V gene: TRBV2
CDR3 protein: CASSVWQNGAFF
CDR3 DNA: TGTGCCAGCAGTGTGTGGCAGAATGGAGCTTTCTTT

clone size: .
D gene: TRBD1
J gene: TRBJ2-5
V gene: TRBV7-3
CDR3 protein: CASSFYRDREETQYF
CDR3 DNA: TGTGCCAGCAGTTTCTACCGGGACAGGGAAGAGACCCAGTACTTC

clone size: .
D gene: TRBD1
J gene: TRBJ1-6
V gene: TRBV18
CDR3 protein: CASSPRTGVDSPLHF
CDR3 DNA: TGTGCCAGCTCACCGAGGACAGGGGTGGATTCACCCCTCCACTTT

clone size: .
D gene: .
J gene: TRBJ1-5
V gene: TRBV4-1
CDR3 protein: CASSQVFVSYSNQPQHF
CDR3 DNA: TGCGCCAGCAGCCAAGTTTTCGTTAGCTATAGCAATCAGCCCCAGCATTTT

clone size: .
D gene: .
J gene: TRBJ2-3
V gene: TRBV25-1
CDR3 protein: CASSESLDDADTQYF
CDR3 DNA: TGTGCCAGCAGTGAATCTCTAGATGATGCAGATACGCAGTATTTT

clone size: .
D gene: TRBD1
J gene: TRBJ2-7
V gene: TRBV7-2
CDR3 protein: CASSLRGGTGPEQYF
CDR3 DNA: TGTGCCAGCAGCTTAAGGGGCGGGACAGGCCCCGAGCAGTACTTC

clone size: .
D gene: TRBD1
J gene: TRBJ1-1
V gene: TRBV4-1
CDR3 protein: CATQPLETGGGEAFF
CDR3 DNA: TGCGCCACCCAGCCACTCGAGACAGGGGGTGGTGAAGCTTTCTTT

clone size: .
D gene: TRBD2
J gene: TRBJ2-7
V gene: TRBV10-3
CDR3 protein: CAISDSSGEIYEQYF
CDR3 DNA: TGTGCCATCAGTGATTCTAGCGGGGAAATCTACGAGCAGTACTTC

clone size: once
D gene: .
J gene: TRBJ1-2
V gene: TRBV5-1
CDR3 protein: CASSLQGEGDTF
CDR3 DNA: TGCGCCAGCAGCTTACAGGGAGAGGGGGACACCTTC

clone size: .
D gene: .
J gene: TRBJ1-4
V gene: TRBV7-2
CDR3 protein: CASSGRDTLNEKLFF
CDR3 DNA: TGTGCCAGCAGCGGCCGGGACACCCTTAATGAAAAACTGTTTTTT

clone size: .
D gene: .
J gene: TRBJ1-5
V gene: TRBV6-1
CDR3 protein: CASSEGQFGNQPQHF
CDR3 DNA: TGTGCCAGCAGTGAAGGGCAGTTTGGCAATCAGCCCCAGCATTTT

clone size: .
D gene: .
J gene: TRBJ2-7
V gene: TRBV5-1
CDR3 protein: CASSDYFQQYF
CDR3 DNA: TGCGCCAGCAGCGACTATTTCCAGCAGTACTTC

clone size: once
D gene: TRBD1
J gene: TRBJ2-7
V gene: TRBV5-4
CDR3 protein: CASSLPRTGGVGEQYF
CDR3 DNA: TGTGCCAGCAGCTTGCCCCGGACAGGGGGCGTGGGCGAGCAGTACTTC

clone size: .
D gene: .
J gene: TRBJ1-1
V gene: TRBV18
CDR3 protein: CASSPDSTTEAFF
CDR3 DNA: TGTGCCAGCTCACCTGACAGTACCACTGAAGCTTTCTTT

clone size: .
D gene: TRBD1
J gene: TRBJ1-5
V gene: TRBV19
CDR3 protein: CASSPPGQINQPQHF
CDR3 DNA: TGTGCCAGTAGTCCCCCGGGACAGATCAATCAGCCCCAGCATTTT

clone size: .
D gene: .
J gene: TRBJ1-2
V gene: TRBV18
CDR3 protein: CASSPPMAYGYTF
CDR3 DNA: TGTGCCAGCTCACCACCAATGGCTTATGGCTACACCTTC

clone size: .
D gene: TRBD1
J gene: TRBJ1-1
V gene: TRBV6-4
CDR3 protein: CASSAEQGAVAFF
CDR3 DNA: TGTGCCAGCAGTGCCGAACAGGGGGCGGTAGCTTTCTTT

clone size: .
D gene: TRBD1
J gene: TRBJ1-1
V gene: TRBV4-1
CDR3 protein: CASSRHQDRDTEAFF
CDR3 DNA: TGCGCCAGCAGCCGCCACCAGGACAGGGACACTGAAGCTTTCTTT